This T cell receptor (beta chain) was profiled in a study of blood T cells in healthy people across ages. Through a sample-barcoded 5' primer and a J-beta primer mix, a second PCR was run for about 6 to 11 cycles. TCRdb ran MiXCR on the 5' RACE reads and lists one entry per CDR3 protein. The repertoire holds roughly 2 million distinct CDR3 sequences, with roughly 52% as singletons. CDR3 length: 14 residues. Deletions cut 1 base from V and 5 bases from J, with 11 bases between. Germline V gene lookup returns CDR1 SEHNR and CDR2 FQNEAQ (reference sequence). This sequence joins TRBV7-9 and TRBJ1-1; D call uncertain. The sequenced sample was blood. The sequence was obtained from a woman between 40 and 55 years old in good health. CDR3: CASSLGPIGTEAFF. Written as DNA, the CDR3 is TGTGCCAGCAGCTTAGGACCCATCGGGACTGAAGCTTTCTTT.